This is a list of T cell receptor beta chains from one sample in a study of control samples from healthy donors and cancer patients. Sequenced by immunoSEQ multiplex PCR; TCRdb stores in-frame clones only, minus some. Here the sample spans fewer than 130,000 clones, around 87% being singletons. The sample was PBMCs. The receptors here all came from an older woman with lung cancer. CDR3s include the opening cysteine and the closing phenylalanine or tryptophan. The order of the fields is J gene, clone size, V gene, D gene, CDR3 DNA, CDR3 protein. The D gene is left open where the match is weak. Size is stated for part of the rows, as once, few or many counts, or as a class when the clone is expanded.

TRBJ1-2,NA,TRBV10-2,TRBD1,TGCGCCAGCAGTGTTTCAGGGGGCACCTATGGCTACACCTTC,CASSVSGGTYGYTF
TRBJ2-7,NA,TRBV5-4,NA,TGTGCCAGCAGGCCGAACGAGAGCCCTTTCGGCGAGCAGTACTTC,CASRPNESPFGEQYF
TRBJ2-2,NA,TRBV27,TRBD1,TGTGCCAGCAGTTTATTGCGCGACAGGGGGACCGGGGAGCTGTTTTTT,CASSLLRDRGTGELFF
TRBJ1-2,NA,TRBV6-1,NA,TGTGCCAGCAGTGACAGGGCCTCCCTAGTCTACACCTTC,CASSDRASLVYTF
TRBJ1-1,few,TRBV6-1,TRBD1,TGTGCCAGCAGTGGCGAACAGGGGGCGGAGAACACTGAAGCTTTCTTT,CASSGEQGAENTEAFF
TRBJ2-3,NA,TRBV4-1,NA,TGCGCCAGCAGTCAGACAGGGAGGGCGCAGTATTTT,CASSQTGRAQYF
TRBJ1-2,NA,TRBV27,TRBD1,TGTGCCAGCACAAAGTTGGGACAGGACAACTATGGCTACACCTTC,CASTKLGQDNYGYTF
TRBJ2-3,NA,TRBV7-9,TRBD1,TGTGCCAGCAGCGCCCCACAGGGGGCGTCAGATACGCAGTATTTT,CASSAPQGASDTQYF
TRBJ1-2,NA,TRBV19,NA,TGTGCCGCCGGGCTTGCTAACTATGGCTACACCTTC,CAAGLANYGYTF
TRBJ2-2,NA,TRBV29-1,TRBD2,TGCAGCGTGAGCGGGAGAGCCGACACCGGGGAGCTGTTTTTT,CSVSGRADTGELFF
TRBJ2-7,NA,TRBV14,TRBD2,TGTGCCAGCAGCCTTATAGGACTAGCGGGAGCCTACGAGCAGTACTTC,CASSLIGLAGAYEQYF
TRBJ1-5,NA,TRBV12-3/TRBV12-4,NA,TGTGCCAGCAGTGGGGCCAGAGGACAGCCCCAGCATTTT,CASSGARGQPQHF
TRBJ1-1,NA,TRBV9,NA,TGTGCCAGCAGGAGGAGGGAAAGCACTGAAGCTTTCTTT,CASRRRESTEAFF
TRBJ2-5,NA,TRBV9,TRBD2,TGTGCCAGCAGCGTATCTAGCGGGGCCCAAGAGACCCAGTACTTC,CASSVSSGAQETQYF
TRBJ2-7,few,TRBV7-2,NA,TGTGCCAGCAGCTTAAACAGGGTCTCCGGAGAGCAGTACTTC,CASSLNRVSGEQYF
TRBJ1-6,NA,TRBV9,NA,TGTGCCAGCAGCTCGGACAAGGGTAATTCACCCCTCCACTTT,CASSSDKGNSPLHF
TRBJ2-2,few,TRBV30,NA,TGTGCCCGATCCGGGACCATGGGCACCGGGGAGCTGTTTTTT,CARSGTMGTGELFF
TRBJ1-6,NA,TRBV27,NA,TGTGCCAGCAGTTTAGTGGGGAAAGAGTCACCCCTCCACTTT,CASSLVGKESPLHF
TRBJ2-1,NA,TRBV5-1,NA,TGCGCCAGCAGCTTGACAGGGTCACCTGAGCAGTTCTTC,CASSLTGSPEQFF
TRBJ2-1,NA,TRBV14,NA,TGTGCCAGCAGCCCCGACTTCGGCGAGCAGTTCTTC,CASSPDFGEQFF
TRBJ2-2,NA,TRBV9,NA,TGTGCCAGCAGCGTGTTAGATTCCACCGGGGAGCTGTTTTTT,CASSVLDSTGELFF
TRBJ2-4,NA,TRBV24-1,NA,TGTGCCACCAGTGATTTGCGGTACTTC,CATSDLRYF
TRBJ1-2,NA,TRBV6-2/TRBV6-3,NA,TGTGCCAGCAGCCGCACAGGGCTCTATGGCTACACCTTC,CASSRTGLYGYTF
TRBJ2-4,NA,TRBV3-1/TRBV3-2,NA,TGTGCCAGCAGCGCCCCGGGGACGGCCAAAAACATTCAGTACTTC,CASSAPGTAKNIQYF
TRBJ2-3,NA,TRBV14,TRBD1,TGTGCCAGCAGCCACTACAGGGGGCGGGATACGCAGTATTTT,CASSHYRGRDTQYF
TRBJ2-5,NA,TRBV3-1/TRBV3-2,NA,TGTGCCAGCAGCCCCCCTCGATGGGGTCGAGAGACCCAGTACTTC,CASSPPRWGRETQYF
TRBJ1-5,NA,TRBV2,NA,TGTGCCAGCAGTGAAACAGGGCTGGAACAGCCCCAGCATTTT,CASSETGLEQPQHF
TRBJ2-5,NA,TRBV27,NA,TGTGCCAGCAGGAGCCAAGAGACCCAGTACTTC,CASRSQETQYF
TRBJ1-1,NA,TRBV2,NA,TGTGCCAGCAGCCGAGGGCTGCCTAGAACTGAAGCTTTCTTT,CASSRGLPRTEAFF
TRBJ1-2,NA,TRBV30,TRBD1,TGTGCCTGGAGCCGGTCCGGGACAGGGACGTTTGGTGGCTACACCTTC,CAWSRSGTGTFGGYTF
TRBJ2-5,few,TRBV7-6,NA,TGTGCCAGCAGCTCCAGAGGGGTATTAGGGGTAGAGACCCAGTACTTC,CASSSRGVLGVETQYF
TRBJ1-1,once,TRBV20-1,NA,TGCAGTGCTAGACTGAACACTGAAGCTTTCTTT,CSARLNTEAFF
TRBJ2-3,few,TRBV2,NA,TGTGCCAGCAGTCCGGGACTAGATACGCAGTATTTT,CASSPGLDTQYF
TRBJ1-4,NA,TRBV6-2/TRBV6-3,NA,TGTGCCAGCAGCGACGATCCAACTAATGAAAAACTGTTTTTT,CASSDDPTNEKLFF
TRBJ2-1,NA,TRBV5-1,TRBD1,TGCGCCAGCACCTTCCCGGACAGGGTCAATGAGCAGTTCTTC,CASTFPDRVNEQFF
TRBJ2-5,once,TRBV2,TRBD2,TGTGCCAGTCGGACTAGCGAGGCACAAGAGACCCAGTACTTC,CASRTSEAQETQYF
TRBJ1-1,NA,TRBV6-5,NA,TGTGCCAGCAGTTACGCGGCGAACACTGAAGCTTTCTTT,CASSYAANTEAFF
TRBJ2-1,NA,TRBV7-9,NA,TGTGCCAGCAGCTTAGGGTGGCACAATGAGCAGTTCTTC,CASSLGWHNEQFF
TRBJ2-5,NA,TRBV19,NA,TGTGCCAGTAGTATAGGCCCAGGGTATGCGGAGACCCAGTACTTC,CASSIGPGYAETQYF
TRBJ1-1,NA,TRBV9,TRBD1,TGTGCCAGCAGCTTTCGGACAGGGGGCTCGGGCACTGAAGCTTTCTTT,CASSFRTGGSGTEAFF
TRBJ1-2,few,TRBV9,TRBD1,TGTGCCAGCAGCCACCATTCAGGGGGCTTGGACTATGGCTACACCTTC,CASSHHSGGLDYGYTF
TRBJ1-5,few,TRBV6-5,NA,TGTGCCAGCAGTCGACAGCAAAATCAGCCCCAGCATTTT,CASSRQQNQPQHF
TRBJ2-1,NA,TRBV3-1/TRBV3-2,TRBD2,TGTGCCAGCAGCCAAGAAGGCGGGAGGCATTCCTACAATGAGCAGTTCTTC,CASSQEGGRHSYNEQFF
TRBJ1-4,NA,TRBV30,TRBD1,TGTGCCTGGAACAGGGGGGGCGAAAAACTGTTTTTT,CAWNRGGEKLFF
TRBJ2-2,NA,TRBV2,NA,TGTGCCAGCAGTCTACACCCCTCTGGCTCCGGGGAGCTGTTTTTT,CASSLHPSGSGELFF
TRBJ1-2,NA,TRBV5-6,NA,TGTGCCAGCAGCACCCCCCGGACGGGGATATATGGCTACACCTTC,CASSTPRTGIYGYTF
TRBJ1-2,NA,TRBV14,NA,TGTGCCAGCAGCCAAGAAGTCGCATCGGGTGGCTACACCTTC,CASSQEVASGGYTF
TRBJ1-4,NA,TRBV11-3,TRBD1,TGTGCCAGCAGCTCTCGGACAGGAGAGGATGAAAAACTGTTTTTT,CASSSRTGEDEKLFF
TRBJ2-3,NA,TRBV27,NA,TGTGCCAGCAGTTTATTTGGGGTTATGGGCACAGATACGCAGTATTTT,CASSLFGVMGTDTQYF
TRBJ2-5,NA,TRBV24-1,NA,TGTGCCACCAGTGATCCGAGGGTGGCAGGGGGGGTAGAGACCCAGTACTTC,CATSDPRVAGGVETQYF
TRBJ1-1,NA,TRBV7-6,TRBD1,TGTGCCAGCAGCGCCCGACAGGGTCAGAACACTGAAGCTTTCTTT,CASSARQGQNTEAFF
TRBJ1-2,NA,TRBV6-5,TRBD1,TGTGCCAGCAGTTTCTCTCGGACAGGGGGCGGCTACACCTTC,CASSFSRTGGGYTF
TRBJ1-5,NA,TRBV19,TRBD1,TGTGCCAGTAGTAACGGACAGGCGGGCGATGGTCAGCCCCAGCATTTT,CASSNGQAGDGQPQHF
TRBJ2-5,NA,TRBV18,NA,TGTGCCAGCTCACCCCAAGAGACCCAGTACTTC,CASSPQETQYF
TRBJ2-7,NA,TRBV13,TRBD2,TGTGCCAGCAGCTTAAAAGTGTCGGGGGGAGGTACCTCCTACGAGCAGTACTTC,CASSLKVSGGGTSYEQYF